This T cell receptor beta chain is from a study of Graves' ophthalmopathy and Graves' hyperthyroidism. RNA transcripts were the template, and TCR beta CDR3 regions were amplified from them. Amplification began with first-round RT-PCR using HTBI primers, then second-round multiplex PCR was performed. TCRdb re-analysed the multiplex PCR reads in MiXCR, keeping a single row per CDR3 protein. The sample lists about 700,000 distinct CDR3 sequences, approximately 40% occurring once. Ophthalmopathy donors' eye disease showed moderate-to-severe activity, CAS of at least 3, NOSPECS of at least 4 and duration under 3 months. It was on clinical symptoms, serum thyroxine, TRAb, thyroid ultrasound and orbital computed tomography that diagnosis relied. Whole-study results and caveats: For separating ophthalmopathy from stable hyperthyroidism, a 13-signature model gave almost 90% sensitivity and 80% to 84% specificity. A majority of expanded thyroid clonotypes exceeding 0.001 frequency were likewise present in blood.

This clonotype has a handful of counts. Its antigen is unknown. This may stem from a read error, because a much larger clone lies one nucleotide away. This likely comes from a read error, as the CDR3 has no conserved phenylalanine or tryptophan at its end. The CDR3 sequence is 14 residues long. Germline loops: CDR1 MGHDK, CDR2 SYGVNS. V lost 1 base and J 1 base, leaving 7 bases between the germline ends. The receptor's source is an adult man with Graves' ophthalmopathy. The chain carries TRBV25-1 and TRBJ2-5; weak D call: TRBD2 (5 bases). Sequencing was performed on peripheral blood. In DNA, the CDR3 is TGTGCCAGCAGTGAATCCGGGATCCAAGAGACCCAGTACCTC. Amino acid sequence: CASSESGIQETQYL.